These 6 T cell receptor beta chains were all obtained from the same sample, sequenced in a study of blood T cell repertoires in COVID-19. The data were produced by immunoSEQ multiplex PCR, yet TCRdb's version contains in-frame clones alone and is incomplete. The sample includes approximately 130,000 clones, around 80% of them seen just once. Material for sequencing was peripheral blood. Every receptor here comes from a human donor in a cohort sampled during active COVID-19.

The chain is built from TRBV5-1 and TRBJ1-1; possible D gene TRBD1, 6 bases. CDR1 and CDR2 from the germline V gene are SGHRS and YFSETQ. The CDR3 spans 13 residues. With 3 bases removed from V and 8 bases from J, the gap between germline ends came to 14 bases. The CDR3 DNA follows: TGCGCCAGCAGCTGGCTAGGGGGGGCGGAAGCTTTCTTT. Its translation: CASSWLGGAEAFF.

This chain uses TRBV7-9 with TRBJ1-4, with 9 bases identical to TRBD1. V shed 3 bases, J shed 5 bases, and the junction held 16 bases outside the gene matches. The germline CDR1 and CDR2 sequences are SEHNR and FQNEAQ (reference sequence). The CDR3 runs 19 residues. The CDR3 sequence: CASSFTSGTGRFGNEKLFF. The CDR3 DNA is TGTGCCAGCAGCTTCACCTCCGGGACAGGGAGGTTTGGGAATGAAAAACTGTTTTTT. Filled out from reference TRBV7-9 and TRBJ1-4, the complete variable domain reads DTGVSQNPRHKITKRGQNVTFRCDPISEHNRLYWYRQTLGQGPEFLTYFQNEAQLEKSRLLSDRFSAERPKGSFSTLEIQRTEQGDSAMYLCASSFTSGTGRFGNEKLFFGSGTQLSVL.

CDR3 in DNA: TGTGCCAGCAGTCGACAAACAGGGGTGGAGACCCAGTACTTC. It translates to CASSRQTGVETQYF. The chain uses TRBV3-1 (or the pseudogene TRBV3-2) and TRBJ2-5; 7 nucleotides align to TRBD1. The CDR3 totals 14 residues. Germline CDR1 reads LGHDT; CDR2 reads YNNKEL (reference sequence). V shed 6 bases, J shed 5 bases, and the junction held 9 bases outside the gene matches.

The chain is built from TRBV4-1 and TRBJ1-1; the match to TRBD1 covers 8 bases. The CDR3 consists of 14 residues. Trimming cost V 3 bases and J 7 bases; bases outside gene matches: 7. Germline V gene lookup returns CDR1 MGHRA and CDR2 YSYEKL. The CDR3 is CASSQSTGTGEAFF. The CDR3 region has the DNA TGCGCCAGCAGCCAGTCAACCGGGACAGGTGAAGCTTTCTTT.

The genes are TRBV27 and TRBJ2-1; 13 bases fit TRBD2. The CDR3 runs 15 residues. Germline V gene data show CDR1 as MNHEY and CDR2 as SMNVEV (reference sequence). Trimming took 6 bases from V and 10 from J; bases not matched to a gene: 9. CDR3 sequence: CASSPGLAGVGEQFF. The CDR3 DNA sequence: TGTGCCAGCAGCCCCGGACTAGCGGGGGTTGGAGAGCAGTTCTTC.

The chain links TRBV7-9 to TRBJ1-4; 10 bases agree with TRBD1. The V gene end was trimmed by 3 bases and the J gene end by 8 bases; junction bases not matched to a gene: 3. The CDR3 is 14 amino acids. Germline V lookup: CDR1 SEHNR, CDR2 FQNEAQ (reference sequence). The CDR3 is CASSFGTGEEKLFF. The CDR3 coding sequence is TGTGCCAGCAGCTTCGGGACAGGGGAGGAAAAACTGTTTTTT.